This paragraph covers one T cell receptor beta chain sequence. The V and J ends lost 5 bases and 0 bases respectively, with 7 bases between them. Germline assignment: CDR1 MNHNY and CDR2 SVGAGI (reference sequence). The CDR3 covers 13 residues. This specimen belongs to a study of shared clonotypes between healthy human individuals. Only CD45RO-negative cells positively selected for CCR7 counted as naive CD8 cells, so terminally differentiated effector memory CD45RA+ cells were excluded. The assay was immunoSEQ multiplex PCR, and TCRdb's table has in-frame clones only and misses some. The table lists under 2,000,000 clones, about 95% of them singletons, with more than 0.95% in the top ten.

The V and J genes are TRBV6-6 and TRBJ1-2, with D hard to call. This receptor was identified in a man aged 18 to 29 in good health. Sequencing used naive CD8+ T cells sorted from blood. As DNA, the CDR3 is TGTGCCAGCAGTCCCGAAACTAACTATGGCTACACCTTC. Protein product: CASSPETNYGYTF.